Below, 19 T cell receptor beta chains from the same sample are listed, as sequenced in a study of early T cells in non-severe SARS-CoV-2 infection. TCRdb analysed the 5' RACE reads with MiXCR anew, one entry per CDR3 protein. Here the sample spans about 67,000 distinct CDR3 sequences, roughly 10% being singletons. Sequencing was performed on whole blood. These receptors originate from an adult who was a healthcare worker with PCR-confirmed SARS-CoV-2 infection or an uninfected control (not recorded which).

This clonotype was recorded at least ten times. This chain connects TRBV7-4 to TRBJ1-4; D is unresolved. Germline V CDR1 and CDR2: SGHVT, SQSDAQ. CDR3 size: 14 residues. Trimming removed 5 bases from V and 8 bases from J, with 15 bases in between. The CDR3 coding sequence is TGTGCCAGCAGCCCCCCAACTCCGAGGGAAAAACTGTTTTTT. This sequence encodes CASSPPTPREKLFF.

This clonotype was found many times. The V gene is TRBV7-8, the J gene TRBJ2-3, with no clear D. The V gene's germline CDR1 is SGHVS and CDR2 FQNEAQ. The CDR3 has 12 residues. V was shortened by 5 bases and J by 6 bases, with 9 bases between the two germline ends. The CDR3 DNA reads as TGTGCCAGCAGCCCCACCGGGGATACGCAGTATTTT. Its protein is CASSPTGDTQYF. Looking up the rest from reference TRBV7-8 and TRBJ2-3 gives the full variable domain: GAGVSQSPRYKVAKRGQDVALRCDPISGHVSLFWYQQALGQGPEFLTYFQNEAQLDKSGLPSDRFFAERPEGSVSTLKIQRTQQEDSAVYLCASSPTGDTQYFGPGTRLTVL.

This clonotype was counted ten times or more. The gene calls are TRBV7-6 and TRBJ2-3, with a possible D match to TRBD1 (6 bases). Germline V lookup: CDR1 SGHVS, CDR2 FNYEAQ. The V and J ends lost 0 bases and 0 bases respectively, with 16 bases between them. The CDR3 is 18 residues long. The CDR3 loop reads CASSLAGFRGRSTDTQYF. DNA for the CDR3: TGTGCCAGCAGCTTAGCCGGTTTCAGGGGACGAAGCACAGATACGCAGTATTTT.

This clonotype has only a few counts. CDR3 coding DNA: TGTGCCAGCAGCCCCGGCAGGGCAAGGAGGACCCGCTATGGCTACACCTTC. Translated: CASSPGRARRTRYGYTF. The chain uses TRBV7-9 and TRBJ1-2; a possible D gene is TRBD1 (5 bases). With 5 bases removed from V and 4 bases from J, the gap between germline ends came to 23 bases. This CDR3 has 17 amino acids. Germline CDR1 and CDR2: SEHNR and FQNEAQ (reference sequence).

This clonotype was recorded at least ten times. V and J are TRBV4-1 and TRBJ2-7, with D tentatively TRBD1 (6 bases). The CDR3 has 16 amino acids. V lost 0 bases, J lost 2 bases, and 14 bases lay in between. Germline V gene data show CDR1 as MGHRA and CDR2 as YSYEKL. In DNA, the CDR3 is TGCGCCAGCAGCCAAGATCACCAGGGGAGCCCCTACGAGCAGTACTTC. Its translation: CASSQDHQGSPYEQYF.

This clonotype was counted between two and nine times. The chain uses TRBV6-5 and TRBJ2-1, with TRBD2 matching 8 bases. Germline trimming cut 6 bases from V and 2 bases from J; bases unmatched to any gene: 15. The CDR3 runs to 18 residues. Germline CDR1 and CDR2: MNHEY and SVGAGI. The chain's CDR3 is CASSPMGGAGGPYNEQFF. Written as DNA, the CDR3 is TGTGCCAGCAGCCCTATGGGGGGGGCGGGAGGACCCTACAATGAGCAGTTCTTC.

The CDR3: CASSYSPSGTNEQFF. The CDR3 nucleotides are TGTGCCAGCAGTTACTCGCCTAGCGGGACAAATGAGCAGTTCTTC. The chain joins TRBV6-5 to TRBJ2-1; 9 bases match TRBD2. J gave up 7 bases and V 0 bases, and 4 bases lay outside the gene matches. This CDR3 region has 15 residues. Germline loops: CDR1 MNHEY, CDR2 SVGAGI.

The gene calls are TRBV3-1 and TRBJ2-1; no clear D gene. Trimming took off 4 bases at V and 10 bases at J, with 11 bases between the two ends. CDR1 is LGHDT, CDR2 YNNKEL, per germline (reference sequence). CDR3 length: 12 amino acids. CDR3 sequence (DNA): TGTGCCAGCAGCCCTGGACGGCGGGAGCAGTTCTTC. Translating gives CASSPGRREQFF.

Ten or more counts support this clonotype. The chain uses TRBV7-8 and TRBJ1-6; D is ambiguous. Per germline, CDR1 SGHVS and CDR2 FQNEAQ. This CDR3 has 16 amino acids. Trimming removed 5 bases at V and 7 bases at J, with 18 bases between. For the CDR3, the DNA is TGTGCCAGCAGCCCCACCCTACTTTCTAAGAATTCACCCCTCCACTTT. This gives the protein CASSPTLLSKNSPLHF.

In this sample, this clonotype turned up many times. This chain uses TRBV19 with TRBJ1-2; D call uncertain. The CDR3 extends over 14 amino acids. CDR1 LNHDA and CDR2 SQIVND come from the germline V gene (reference sequence). V lost 3 bases to trimming and J lost 2 bases, with 10 bases between them. The CDR3 loop reads CASSIFADNYGYTF. In DNA, the CDR3 is TGTGCCAGTAGTATCTTCGCAGACAACTATGGCTACACCTTC. The variable domain in full, completed from reference TRBV19 and TRBJ1-2, reads DGGITQSPKYLFRKEGQNVTLSCEQNLNHDAMYWYRQDPGQGLRLIYYSQIVNDFQKGDIAEGYSVSREKKESFPLTVTSAQKNPTAFYLCASSIFADNYGYTFGSGTRLTVV.

This clonotype has at least ten counts. The V call is TRBV19, the J call TRBJ2-2, with TRBD1 as a possible D gene (6 bases). CDR1 LNHDA and CDR2 SQIVND come from the germline V gene (reference sequence). V dropped 6 bases and J dropped 7 bases, with 9 bases sitting between them. CDR3 length equals 12 residues. The CDR3 DNA reads as TGTGCCAGTAGCCAGGGGTTCGGGGAGCTGTTTTTT. Protein sequence: CASSQGFGELFF.

This clonotype was recorded many times. The V call is TRBV3-1, the J call TRBJ2-7; no firm D call. This CDR3 has 14 residues. Germline V gene sequence: CDR1 LGHDT, CDR2 YNNKEL (reference sequence). V shed 2 bases and J shed 0 bases, with 8 bases lying between them. The CDR3 DNA reads TGTGCCAGCAGCCAATGGCAAAACTCCTACGAGCAGTACTTC. Residues: CASSQWQNSYEQYF.

The chain combines TRBV29-1 with TRBJ2-7; TRBD1 is a possible D gene (5 bases). The germline V gene has CDR1 SQVTM and CDR2 ANQGSEA. V shed 4 bases and J shed 7 bases, with 17 bases lying between them. CDR3 size: 13 residues. CDR3 sequence: CSVAQGVFNEQYF. The CDR3 bases are TGCAGCGTTGCGCAGGGCGTCTTTAATGAGCAGTACTTC.

This clonotype was observed a handful of times. This CDR3 reads CASSKRLAGGAFTDTQYF. The CDR3 DNA is TGTGCCAGCAGCAAAAGACTAGCGGGAGGAGCATTCACAGATACGCAGTATTTT. J is TRBJ2-3 and V is TRBV21-1; TRBD2 is the table's D call and was not checked against the DNA. TRBV21-1 is noted as a pseudogene. The CDR3 spans 18 residues.

In its sample, this clonotype was seen many times. The chain joins TRBV20-1 to TRBJ2-3; D is uncertain. The length of the CDR3 is 13 residues. V shed 3 bases and J shed 1 base, with 8 bases lying between them. Germline CDR1 and CDR2: DFQATT and SNEGSKA (reference sequence). As DNA, the CDR3 is TGCAGTGCTAGGGACGGACGCACAGATACGCAGTATTTT. Residues: CSARDGRTDTQYF.

In its sample, this clonotype was seen many times. The CDR3 region has the DNA TGTGCCAGCAGCTTTCTAGCGGGGGGAGAGACCCAGTACTTC. Translating gives CASSFLAGGETQYF. V is TRBV3-1 and J is TRBJ2-5; 11 bases line up with TRBD2. The length of the CDR3 is 14 residues. Germline V gene sequence: CDR1 LGHDT, CDR2 YNNKEL (reference sequence). With 5 bases clipped from V and 4 bases from J, the junction kept 3 bases outside the gene matches.

This clonotype was found a few times. The rearrangement uses TRBV12-3 or TRBV12-4 and TRBJ2-7, with 10 nucleotides matching TRBD2. This CDR3 comprises 14 residues. V trimming: 7 bases; J trimming: 6 bases; junction bases outside the gene matches: 9. The CDR3 region is CASTMGTSVGEQYF. For the CDR3, the DNA is TGTGCCAGCACTATGGGGACTAGCGTCGGCGAGCAGTACTTC.

The chain recombines TRBV30 with TRBJ2-1; D perhaps matches TRBD1 (5 bases). Per germline, CDR1 GTSNPN and CDR2 SVGIG (reference sequence). V was pared by 2 bases and J by 6 bases, with 11 bases between. The length of the CDR3 is 13 residues. The CDR3 here is CAWSNQGVNEQFF. CDR3 DNA sequence: TGTGCCTGGAGTAATCAAGGGGTCAATGAGCAGTTCTTC.

This clonotype was detected only a few times. The V call is TRBV28, the J call TRBJ2-7, with D possibly matching TRBD2 (5 bases). From germline, CDR1 is MDHEN and CDR2 SYDVKM. The CDR3 contains 14 residues. V was cut by 6 bases and J by 9 bases, with 21 bases left in between. The CDR3 here is CASSSAERVPRQYF. The CDR3 bases are TGTGCCAGCAGCTCTGCTGAGAGGGTCCCCCGGCAGTACTTC.